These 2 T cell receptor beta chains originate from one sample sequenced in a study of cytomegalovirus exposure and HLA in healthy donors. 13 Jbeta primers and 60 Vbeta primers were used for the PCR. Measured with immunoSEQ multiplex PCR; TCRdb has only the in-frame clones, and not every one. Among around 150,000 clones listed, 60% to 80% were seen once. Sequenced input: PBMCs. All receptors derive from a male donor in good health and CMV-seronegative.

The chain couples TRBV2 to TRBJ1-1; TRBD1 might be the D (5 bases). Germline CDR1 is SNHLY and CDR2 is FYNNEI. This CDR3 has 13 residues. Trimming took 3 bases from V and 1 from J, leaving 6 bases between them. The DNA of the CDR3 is TGTGCCAGCAGTGAGCAGGGGAACACTGAAGCTTTCTTT. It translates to CASSEQGNTEAFF. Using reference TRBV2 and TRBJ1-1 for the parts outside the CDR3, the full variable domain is EPEVTQTPSHQVTQMGQEVILRCVPISNHLYFYWYRQILGQKVEFLVSFYNNEISEKSEIFDDQFSVERPDGSNFTLKIRSTKLEDSAMYFCASSEQGNTEAFFGQGTRLTVV.

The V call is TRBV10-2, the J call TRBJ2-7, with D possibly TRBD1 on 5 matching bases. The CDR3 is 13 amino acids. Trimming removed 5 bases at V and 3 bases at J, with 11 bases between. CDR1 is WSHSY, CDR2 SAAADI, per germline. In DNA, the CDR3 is TGCGCCAGCAGTACGTCAGGGAACTACGAGCAGTACTTC. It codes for CASSTSGNYEQYF.